This TCR beta chain came from a study of identifying expanded T cells in peripheral blood (dated by TCRdb to between 2017 and 2020). Some background on the complete study: Technical replicates were generated by sequencing separate aliquots of the same genomic DNA pool, and four replicates were compared pairwise. The full study reports these points: Across all healthy donors, variance in clone template counts between roughly 2-week samples was found to increase significantly with total template count. The binomial model flagged 0.9 to 1.5 differentially abundant clones between technical replicates but approximately 16 over roughly two weeks and over 18 over around 4 weeks. Both the number of clones called differentially abundant and the false-positive rate were significantly reduced by the beta-binomial model across all healthy-donor time intervals. The authors expected that over much longer intervals, such as months to years, biological variance in healthy repertoires might increase even further.

V drops 2 bases and J drops 0 bases, leaving 19 bases in between. CDR3 length: 18 amino acids, cysteine to phenylalanine. The only DNA kept is the CDR3, 54 bases in frame from the first base. Reading the germline V gene gives CDR1 LGHNA and CDR2 YSLEER. In the case of this clone: Its binding antigen is unknown. The record has no base qualities; no much larger clone is one base away.

No immune events such as infections were documented for the healthy donors during the collection period. Blood repertoires from healthy donors were used as a training cohort for calibrating time-dependent variance in a beta-binomial model of differential abundance of T-cell clones. The training cohort was composed of around ten healthy donors, 3 female and 7 male. On average the donors were about 40 years old, and their ages spanned roughly 29 to 64 years. Obtained from a commercial supplier, whole blood was collected from each healthy donor at three time points set around two weeks apart. Genomic DNA was extracted from unsorted whole blood for immunosequencing. The immunoSEQ Assay, which relies on bias-controlled multiplex PCR amplification of genomic DNA, was used to profile TCRbeta CDR3 regions. On the study's bioinformatics: To quantify the absolute abundance of each unique TCRbeta CDR3 region, the sequences were collapsed and filtered. Differential abundance was tested with a binomial (Fisher-equivalent) model and with a beta-binomial model adding time-dependent variance fitted from healthy donors. Clones with fewer than 5 combined templates were excluded, and clones with Benjamini-Hochberg FDR below 0.01 were called differentially abundant. In the beta-binomial model, variance was expressed as a function of the total template count across the two samples, in the form v = (b*log(k)+a)^2. TCRdb took this table from immuneACCESS and kept in-frame rearrangements with V and J called. Such tables lack part of the clones; where checked against another copy, unresolved V genes explain under half of the gap, and the rest is unexplained. The DNA was the basis for D and trimming; V, J and clone size are from that table. A total of 60,000 to 70,000 clones appear in this sample, about four fifths of them only once. Together, the top ten hold about a fifth of the sample.

The sequencing input was blood. The TCR comes from a person between 18 and 69 years old in good health. The rearrangement combines TRBV4-3 with TRBJ1-2, with no confident D gene call. Here is the DNA: TGCGCCAGCAGCCAACGAATATCCGCGGGCAGAGCTAACTATGGCTACACCTTC. This gives the protein CASSQRISAGRANYGYTF.